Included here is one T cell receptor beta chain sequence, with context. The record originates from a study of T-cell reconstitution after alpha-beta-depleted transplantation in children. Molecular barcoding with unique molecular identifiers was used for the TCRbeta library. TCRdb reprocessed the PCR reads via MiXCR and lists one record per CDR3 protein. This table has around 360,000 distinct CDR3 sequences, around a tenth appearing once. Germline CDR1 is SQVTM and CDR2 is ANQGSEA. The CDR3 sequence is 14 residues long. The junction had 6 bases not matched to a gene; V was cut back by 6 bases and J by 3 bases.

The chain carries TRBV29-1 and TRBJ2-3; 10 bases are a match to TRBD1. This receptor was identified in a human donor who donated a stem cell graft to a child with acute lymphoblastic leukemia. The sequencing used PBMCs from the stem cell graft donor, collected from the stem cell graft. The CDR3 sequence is CSVGRQGATDTQYF. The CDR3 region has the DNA TGCAGCGTCGGAAGACAGGGGGCAACAGATACGCAGTATTTT.